What follows are 16 T cell receptor beta chains derived from one specimen sequenced in a study. One entry per CDR3 protein results from TCRdb running MiXCR on the RT-PCR reads. The table has almost 700,000 distinct CDR3 sequences, more than 13% seen once. The sequencing sample was made of memory CD4+ T cells from blood. Source of these receptors: a female donor in good health, serving as a healthy control.

The chain carries TRBV4-1 and TRBJ1-1, with TRBD1 matching 12 bases. This CDR3 is 18 amino acids long. The junction had 10 bases not matched to a gene; V was cut back by 1 base and J by 4 bases. Germline assignment: CDR1 MGHRA and CDR2 YSYEKL. The CDR3 DNA sequence: TGCGCCAGCAGCCAAGTTTTGGGACAGGGGGCGCGGGGCACTGAAGCTTTCTTT. Translating it yields CASSQVLGQGARGTEAFF.

The genes are TRBV7-2 and TRBJ1-1, with TRBD1 as a possible D gene (6 bases). This CDR3 contains 14 residues. V was trimmed by 5 bases and J by 6 bases, leaving 16 bases between them. Per the germline V gene, CDR1 is SGHTA and CDR2 is FQGNSA. The CDR3 nucleotides are TGTGCCAGCAGCCTCGCAGGGGCCTACGCTGAAGCTTTCTTT. It specifies CASSLAGAYAEAFF.

The chain joins TRBV24-1 to TRBJ1-6; D may be TRBD1 (5 bases). The germline V gene encodes CDR1 KGHDR and CDR2 SFDVKD. V lost 3 bases and J 13 bases, leaving 15 bases between the germline ends. The CDR3 loop spans 14 amino acids. The chain's CDR3 is CATSDAQGRSPLHF. The CDR3 DNA follows: TGTGCCACCAGTGATGCCCAGGGACGGAGTCCCCTCCACTTT.

CDR3 in amino acids: CAWSQGAHNQPQHF. CDR3 nucleotides: TGTGCCTGGAGTCAGGGGGCCCACAATCAGCCCCAGCATTTT. This chain joins TRBV30 and TRBJ1-5, with TRBD1 identical over 8 bases. Germline V CDR1 and CDR2: GTSNPN, SVGIG (reference sequence). The J segment lost 3 bases and the V segment lost 2 bases, leaving 3 bases of the junction unmatched. The CDR3 runs 14 residues.

The chain employs TRBV12-3 or TRBV12-4 and TRBJ1-1; possible D gene TRBD1, 6 bases. The CDR3 is 13 residues long. V lost 5 bases and J 4 bases, leaving 11 bases between the germline ends. The chain's CDR3 is CASSHRAPTEAFF. CDR3 nucleotides: TGTGCCAGCAGTCACAGGGCCCCCACTGAAGCTTTCTTT.

This clonotype appeared a few times. The chain couples TRBV11-2 to TRBJ2-2; no definite D call. Germline values: CDR1 SGHAT, CDR2 FQNNGV. Trimming shortened V by 8 bases and J by 7 bases, and 11 bases separated the two germline ends. This CDR3 has 12 residues. The CDR3 loop reads CASGWNGGELFF. The CDR3 DNA reads TGTGCCAGCGGTTGGAACGGCGGGGAGCTGTTTTTT.

The rearrangement links TRBV6-1 to TRBJ1-5, with a tentative D call TRBD1 (6 bases). Per the germline V gene, CDR1 is MNHNS and CDR2 is SASEGT. Trimming removed 2 bases from V and 7 bases from J, with 15 bases in between. The CDR3 is 15 amino acids. The CDR3 protein is CASSEMAGVGQPQHF. The CDR3 region has the DNA TGTGCCAGCAGTGAAATGGCAGGGGTAGGCCAGCCCCAGCATTTT.

This clonotype has a handful of counts. This chain uses TRBV5-1 with TRBJ2-3; D is unclear. The CDR3 runs to 17 residues. The V gene's germline CDR1 is SGHRS and CDR2 YFSETQ. V lost 0 bases and J lost 0, with 14 bases in between. The CDR3 DNA sequence: TGCGCCAGCAGCTTGGCCTACTCGGTCTATAGCACAGATACGCAGTATTTT. It encodes CASSLAYSVYSTDTQYF. The whole variable domain, remainder taken from reference TRBV5-1 and TRBJ2-3, is KAGVTQTPRYLIKTRGQQVTLSCSPISGHRSVSWYQQTPGQGLQFLFEYFSETQRNKGNFPGRFSGRQFSNSRSEMNVSTLELGDSALYLCASSLAYSVYSTDTQYFGPGTRLTVL.

This chain links TRBV25-1 with TRBJ2-7; weak D call: TRBD1 (6 bases). Germline V gene lookup returns CDR1 MGHDK and CDR2 SYGVNS. Trimming took off 7 bases at V and 6 bases at J, with 13 bases between the two ends. The CDR3 has 12 residues. The CDR3 here is CASNGVGAEQYF. CDR3 coding DNA: TGTGCCAGCAATGGGGTGGGGGCCGAGCAGTACTTC.

This chain links TRBV30 with TRBJ1-1; 7 bases line up with TRBD1. CDR1 GTSNPN and CDR2 SVGIG come from the germline V gene (reference sequence). CDR3 length: 14 amino acids. V trimming: 5 bases; J trimming: 4 bases; junction bases outside the gene matches: 10. CDR3 nucleotides: TGTGCCTGGGAAACCGGGACAGCGAGCACTGAAGCTTTCTTT. Its translation is CAWETGTASTEAFF. The full variable domain, in which reference TRBV30 and TRBJ1-1 provide the parts outside the CDR3, is SQTIHQWPATLVQPVGSPLSLECTVEGTSNPNLYWYRQAAGRGLQLLFYSVGIGQISSEVPQNLSASRPQDRQFILSSKKLLLSDSGFYLCAWETGTASTEAFFGQGTRLTVV.

The table lists this clonotype with many counts. The J gene is TRBJ1-5, the V gene TRBV4-1, with D perhaps matching TRBD1 (5 bases). This CDR3 spans 18 amino acids. Germline V lookup: CDR1 MGHRA, CDR2 YSYEKL. The V end lost 0 bases, the J end lost 5 bases, and 20 bases lay between the germline ends. CDR3 DNA: TGCGCCAGCAGCCAAGATAGGCAGGGCGGGCCCTGGGATCAGCCCCAGCATTTT. Translating gives CASSQDRQGGPWDQPQHF.

This clonotype was counted a few times. CDR3 DNA sequence: TGTGCCAGCAACAAGGACAGGAACACTGAAGCTTTCTTT. This gives the protein CASNKDRNTEAFF. The V gene is TRBV6-1, the J gene TRBJ1-1, with D possibly TRBD1 on 6 matching bases. Deletions cut 7 bases from V and 1 base from J, with 10 bases between. Germline CDR1 reads MNHNS; CDR2 reads SASEGT. The CDR3 length is 13 residues.

This clonotype has a count of ten or more. The V call is TRBV6-2 or TRBV6-3, the J call TRBJ2-1; a possible D gene is TRBD1 (6 bases). The CDR3 is 13 residues long. In germline, CDR1 is MNHEY, CDR2 SVGEGT. V shed 6 bases and J shed 4 bases, with 10 bases lying between them. Here the CDR3 reads CASRLDRYNEQFF. CDR3 sequence (DNA): TGTGCCAGCAGACTCGACAGGTACAATGAGCAGTTCTTC.

This clonotype showed up just a few times. The chain joins TRBV20-1 to TRBJ1-2, with TRBD1 matching over 11 bases. Germline lookup yields CDR1 DFQATT and CDR2 SNEGSKA (reference sequence). Unmatched junction bases numbered 10, after V lost 6 bases and J lost 4 bases. The CDR3 is made up of 15 amino acids. CDR3 in amino acids: CSAISDRGRGYGYTF. In DNA, the CDR3 is TGCAGTGCCATTTCGGACAGGGGGCGAGGCTATGGCTACACCTTC.

The chain employs TRBV28 and TRBJ1-2, with D hard to call. V was trimmed by 6 bases and J by 7 bases, leaving 15 bases between them. Germline V lookup: CDR1 MDHEN, CDR2 SYDVKM. CDR3 size: 13 residues. DNA for the CDR3: TGTGCCAGCAGGTCAACAGCGTTTGGTGGCTACACCTTC. This codes for CASRSTAFGGYTF.

This clonotype has more than one count but fewer than ten. The chain couples TRBV15 to TRBJ1-5; TRBD1 matches 7 bases. With V trimmed by 3 bases and J by 6 bases, 8 bases remained unmatched. The V gene's germline CDR1 is LNHNV and CDR2 YYDKDF (reference sequence). The CDR3 is 15 amino acids. CDR3 DNA sequence: TGTGCCACCAGCAGGCAGGGGGTGGGGGTTCAGCCCCAGCATTTT. Its protein product is CATSRQGVGVQPQHF.